This T cell receptor beta chain was captured by sequencing in a study of OX40 agonist ivuxolimab in advanced cancers. Concerning this clone itself: The junction departs from germline at one end; a sequencing error may be responsible.

Method: immunoSEQ multiplex PCR; TCRdb's copy keeps in-frame clones and lacks some. Here the sample spans 40,000 to 45,000 clones, over 80% being singletons. The CDR3 contains 13 residues. The germline CDR1 and CDR2 sequences are SGHAT and FQNNGV. This TCR came from an adult with an advanced solid tumor such as melanoma, head and neck, liver or kidney cancer. This rearrangement joins TRBV11-2 to TRBJ1-1; D possibly corresponds to TRBD1 (5 bases). Source: CD4+ or CD8+ T cells sorted from blood, taken in a trial of the OX40 agonist ivuxolimab. Here the CDR3 reads CASSWAGNPEAFF. The CDR3, as DNA: TGTGCCAGCAGCTGGGCAGGGAACCCTGAAGCTTTCTTT.